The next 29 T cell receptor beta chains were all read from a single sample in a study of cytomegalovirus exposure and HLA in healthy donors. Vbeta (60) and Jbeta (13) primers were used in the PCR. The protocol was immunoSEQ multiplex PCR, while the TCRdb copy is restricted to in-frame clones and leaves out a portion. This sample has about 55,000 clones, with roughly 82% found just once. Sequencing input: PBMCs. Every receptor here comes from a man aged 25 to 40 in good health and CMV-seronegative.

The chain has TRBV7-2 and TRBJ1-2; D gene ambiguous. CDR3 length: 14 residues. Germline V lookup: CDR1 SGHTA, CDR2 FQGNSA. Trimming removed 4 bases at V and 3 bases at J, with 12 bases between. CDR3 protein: CASSSQTGYYGYTF. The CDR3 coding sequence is TGTGCCAGCAGCTCGCAGACGGGGTACTATGGCTACACCTTC.

DNA of the CDR3: TGTGCCAGCTCACCTTACTCAGATACGCAGTATTTT. Its protein product is CASSPYSDTQYF. The chain couples TRBV18 to TRBJ2-3; D gene uncertain. This CDR3 comprises 12 residues. V gave up 3 bases and J gave up 4 bases, with 5 bases separating them. The germline CDR1 and CDR2 sequences are KGHSH and LQKENI.

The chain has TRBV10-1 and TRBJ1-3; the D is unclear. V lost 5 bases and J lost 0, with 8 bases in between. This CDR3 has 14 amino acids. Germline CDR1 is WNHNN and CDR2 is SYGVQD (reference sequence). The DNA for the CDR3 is TGCGCCAGCAGTCACAGAATCTCTGGAAACACCATATATTTT. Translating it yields CASSHRISGNTIYF.

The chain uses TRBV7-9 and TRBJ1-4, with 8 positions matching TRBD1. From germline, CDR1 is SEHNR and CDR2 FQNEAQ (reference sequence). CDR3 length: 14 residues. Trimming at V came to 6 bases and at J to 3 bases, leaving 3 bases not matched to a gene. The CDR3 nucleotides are TGTGCCAGCAGTGGACAGGGAGCTAATGAAAAACTGTTTTTT. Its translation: CASSGQGANEKLFF.

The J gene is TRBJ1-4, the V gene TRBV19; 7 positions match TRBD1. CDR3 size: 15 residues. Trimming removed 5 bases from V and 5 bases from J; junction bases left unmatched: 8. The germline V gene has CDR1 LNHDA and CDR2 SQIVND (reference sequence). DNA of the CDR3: TGTGCCAGTAGTCTACCGGGACAGTGGAATGAAAAACTGTTTTTT. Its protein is CASSLPGQWNEKLFF. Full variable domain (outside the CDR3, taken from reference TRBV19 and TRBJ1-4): DGGITQSPKYLFRKEGQNVTLSCEQNLNHDAMYWYRQDPGQGLRLIYYSQIVNDFQKGDIAEGYSVSREKKESFPLTVTSAQKNPTAFYLCASSLPGQWNEKLFFGSGTQLSVL.

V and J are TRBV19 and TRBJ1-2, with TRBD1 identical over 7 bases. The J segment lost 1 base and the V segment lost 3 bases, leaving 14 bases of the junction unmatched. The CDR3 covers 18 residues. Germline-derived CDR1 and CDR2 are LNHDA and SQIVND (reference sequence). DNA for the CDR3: TGTGCCAGTAGTATTTTTAGGGGGCATTATCTTCATAACTATGGCTACACCTTC. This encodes CASSIFRGHYLHNYGYTF.

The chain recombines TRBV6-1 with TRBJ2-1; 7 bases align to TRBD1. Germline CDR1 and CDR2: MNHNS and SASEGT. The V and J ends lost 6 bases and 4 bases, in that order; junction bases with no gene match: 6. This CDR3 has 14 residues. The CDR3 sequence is CASRHGQDYNEQFF. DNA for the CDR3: TGTGCCAGCAGACACGGACAGGATTACAATGAGCAGTTCTTC.

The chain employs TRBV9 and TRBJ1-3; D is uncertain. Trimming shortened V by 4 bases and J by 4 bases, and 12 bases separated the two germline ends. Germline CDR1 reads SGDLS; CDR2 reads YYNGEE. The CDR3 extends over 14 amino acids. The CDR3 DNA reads TGTGCCAGCAGCCCCCCGGGTGGAGGAAACACCATATATTTT. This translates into CASSPPGGGNTIYF.

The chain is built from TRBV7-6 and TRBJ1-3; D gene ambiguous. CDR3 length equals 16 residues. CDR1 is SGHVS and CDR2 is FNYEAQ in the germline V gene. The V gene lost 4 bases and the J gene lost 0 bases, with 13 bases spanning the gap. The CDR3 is CASSSLSTNSGNTIYF. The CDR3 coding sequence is TGTGCCAGCAGCTCCCTGTCCACAAACTCTGGAAACACCATATATTTT.

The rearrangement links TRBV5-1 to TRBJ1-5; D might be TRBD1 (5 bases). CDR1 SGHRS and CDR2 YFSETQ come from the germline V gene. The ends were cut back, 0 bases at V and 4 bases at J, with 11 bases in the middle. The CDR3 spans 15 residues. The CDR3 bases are TGCGCCAGCAGCTTGGCCTCGGGGGGTAATCAGCCCCAGCATTTT. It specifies CASSLASGGNQPQHF.

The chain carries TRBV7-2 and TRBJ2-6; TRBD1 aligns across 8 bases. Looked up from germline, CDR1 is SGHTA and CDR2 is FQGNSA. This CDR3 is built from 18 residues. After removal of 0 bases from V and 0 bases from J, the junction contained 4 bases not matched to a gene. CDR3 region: CASSLAAGGASGANVLTF. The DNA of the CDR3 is TGTGCCAGCAGCTTAGCGGCAGGGGGCGCCTCTGGGGCCAACGTCCTGACTTTC.

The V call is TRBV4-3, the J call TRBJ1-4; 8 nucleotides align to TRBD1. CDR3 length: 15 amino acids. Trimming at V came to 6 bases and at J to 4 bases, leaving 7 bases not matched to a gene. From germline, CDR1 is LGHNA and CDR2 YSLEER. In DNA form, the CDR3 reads TGCGCCAGCAGGCTGACAGGGGTAGTTAATGAAAAACTGTTTTTT. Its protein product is CASRLTGVVNEKLFF.

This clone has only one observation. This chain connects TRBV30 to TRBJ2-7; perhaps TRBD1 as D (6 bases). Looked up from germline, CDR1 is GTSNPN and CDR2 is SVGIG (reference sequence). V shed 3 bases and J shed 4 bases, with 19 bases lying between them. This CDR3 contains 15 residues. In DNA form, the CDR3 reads TGTGCCTGGAGACTTTGGCAGGGGATAACGTACGAGCAGTACTTC. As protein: CAWRLWQGITYEQYF.

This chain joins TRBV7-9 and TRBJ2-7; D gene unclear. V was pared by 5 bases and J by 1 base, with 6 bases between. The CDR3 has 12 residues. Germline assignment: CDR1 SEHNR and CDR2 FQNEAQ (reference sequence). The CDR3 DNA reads TGTGCCAGCAGCCCAGTTTCCTACGAGCAGTACTTC. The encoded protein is CASSPVSYEQYF.

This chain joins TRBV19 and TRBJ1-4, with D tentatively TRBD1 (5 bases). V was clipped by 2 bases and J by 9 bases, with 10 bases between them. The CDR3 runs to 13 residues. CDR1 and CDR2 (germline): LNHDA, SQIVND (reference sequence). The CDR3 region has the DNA TGTGCCAGTAGTATAACCGGGGGACAAAAACTGTTTTTT. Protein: CASSITGGQKLFF.

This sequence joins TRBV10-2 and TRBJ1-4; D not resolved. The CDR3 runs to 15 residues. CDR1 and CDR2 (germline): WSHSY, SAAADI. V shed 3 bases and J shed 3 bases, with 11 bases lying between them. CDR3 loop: CASSDAGPANEKLFF. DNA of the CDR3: TGCGCCAGCAGTGATGCTGGGCCGGCTAATGAAAAACTGTTTTTT.

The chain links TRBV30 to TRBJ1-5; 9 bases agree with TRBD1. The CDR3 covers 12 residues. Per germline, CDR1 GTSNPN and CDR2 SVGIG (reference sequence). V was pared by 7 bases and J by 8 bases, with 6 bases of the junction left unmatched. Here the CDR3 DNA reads TGTGCCTATAAAACAGGGGGCGAGCCCCAGCATTTT. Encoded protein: CAYKTGGEPQHF.

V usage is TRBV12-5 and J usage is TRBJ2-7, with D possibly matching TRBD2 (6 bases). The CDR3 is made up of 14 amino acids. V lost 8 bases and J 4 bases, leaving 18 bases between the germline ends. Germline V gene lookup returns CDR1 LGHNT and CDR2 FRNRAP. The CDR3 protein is CASSSPYRGYEQYF. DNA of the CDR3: TGTGCTAGTTCCTCCCCCTATCGGGGGTACGAGCAGTACTTC.

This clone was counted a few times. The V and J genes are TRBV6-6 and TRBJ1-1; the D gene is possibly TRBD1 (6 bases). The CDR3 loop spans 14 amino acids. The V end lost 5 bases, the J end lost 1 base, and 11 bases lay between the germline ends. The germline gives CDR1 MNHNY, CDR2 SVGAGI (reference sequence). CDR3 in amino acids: CASSVTGWNTEAFF. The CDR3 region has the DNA TGTGCCAGCAGTGTGACAGGATGGAACACTGAAGCTTTCTTT.

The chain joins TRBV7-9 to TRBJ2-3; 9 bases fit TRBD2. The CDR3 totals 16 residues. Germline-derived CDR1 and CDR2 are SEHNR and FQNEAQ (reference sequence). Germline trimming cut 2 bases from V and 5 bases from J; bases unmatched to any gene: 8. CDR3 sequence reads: CASSLRLGGRGDTQYF. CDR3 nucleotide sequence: TGTGCCAGCAGCTTAAGGCTAGGCGGGAGGGGAGATACGCAGTATTTT.

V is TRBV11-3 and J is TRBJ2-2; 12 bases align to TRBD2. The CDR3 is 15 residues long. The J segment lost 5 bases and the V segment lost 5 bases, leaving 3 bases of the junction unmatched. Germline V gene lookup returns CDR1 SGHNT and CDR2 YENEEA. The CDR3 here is CASSHGTSGTGELFF. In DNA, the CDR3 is TGTGCCAGCAGCCACGGGACTAGCGGGACCGGGGAGCTGTTTTTT.

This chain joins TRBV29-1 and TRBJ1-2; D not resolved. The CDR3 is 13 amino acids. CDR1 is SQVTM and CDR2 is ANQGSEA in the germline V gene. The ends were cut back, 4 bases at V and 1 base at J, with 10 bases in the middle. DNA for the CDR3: TGCAGCGTTGTAACAGAGAATAACTATGGCTACACCTTC. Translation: CSVVTENNYGYTF.

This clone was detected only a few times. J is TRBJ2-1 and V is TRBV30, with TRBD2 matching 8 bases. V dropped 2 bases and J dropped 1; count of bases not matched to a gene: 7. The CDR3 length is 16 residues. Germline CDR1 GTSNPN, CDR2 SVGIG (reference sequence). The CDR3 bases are TGTGCCTGGAGTTATATCGGGACTAGGTCCTACAATGAGCAGTTCTTC. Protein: CAWSYIGTRSYNEQFF.

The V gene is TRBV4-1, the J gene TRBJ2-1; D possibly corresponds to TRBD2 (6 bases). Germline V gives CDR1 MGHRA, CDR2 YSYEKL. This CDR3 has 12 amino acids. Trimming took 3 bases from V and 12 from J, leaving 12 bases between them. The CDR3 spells CASSQGAGGQFF. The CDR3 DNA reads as TGCGCCAGCAGCCAGGGCGCCGGGGGGCAGTTCTTC.

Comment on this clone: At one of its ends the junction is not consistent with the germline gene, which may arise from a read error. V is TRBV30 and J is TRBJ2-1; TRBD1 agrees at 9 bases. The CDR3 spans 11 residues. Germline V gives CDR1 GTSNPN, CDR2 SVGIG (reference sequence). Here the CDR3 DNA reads TGTGCCTGGAGCACCGGGACAGGGAAAATCTTC. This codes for CAWSTGTGKIF.

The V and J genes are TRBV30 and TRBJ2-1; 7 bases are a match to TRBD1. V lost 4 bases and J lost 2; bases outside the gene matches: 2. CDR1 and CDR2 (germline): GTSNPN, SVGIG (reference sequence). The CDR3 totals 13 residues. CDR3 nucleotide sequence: TGTGCCTGGACAGGGGGAGCCTACAATGAGCAGTTCTTC. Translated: CAWTGGAYNEQFF.

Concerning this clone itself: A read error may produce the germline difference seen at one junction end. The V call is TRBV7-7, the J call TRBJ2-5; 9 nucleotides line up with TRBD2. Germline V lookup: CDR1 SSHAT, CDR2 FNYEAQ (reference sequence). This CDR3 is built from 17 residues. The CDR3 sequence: CASSLGPSGAPQETQYF. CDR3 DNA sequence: TGTGCTAGCAGCTTAGGCCCTAGCGGGGCCCCACAAGAGACCCAGTACTTC.

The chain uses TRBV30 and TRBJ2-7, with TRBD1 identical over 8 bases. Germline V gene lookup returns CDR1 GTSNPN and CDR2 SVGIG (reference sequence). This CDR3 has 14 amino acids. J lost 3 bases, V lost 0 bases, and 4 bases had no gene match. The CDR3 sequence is CAWSVLGQGYEQYF. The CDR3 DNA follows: TGTGCCTGGAGTGTTTTAGGACAGGGCTACGAGCAGTACTTC. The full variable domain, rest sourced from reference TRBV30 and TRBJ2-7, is SQTIHQWPATLVQPVGSPLSLECTVEGTSNPNLYWYRQAAGRGLQLLFYSVGIGQISSEVPQNLSASRPQDRQFILSSKKLLLSDSGFYLCAWSVLGQGYEQYFGPGTRLTVT.

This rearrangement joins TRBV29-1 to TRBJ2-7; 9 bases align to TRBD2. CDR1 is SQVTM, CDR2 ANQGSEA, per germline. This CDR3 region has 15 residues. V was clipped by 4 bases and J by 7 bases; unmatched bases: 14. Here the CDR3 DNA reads TGCAGCGTTGCCTCGACTAGCGGCGCCTGGGGGGAGCAGTACTTC. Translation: CSVASTSGAWGEQYF.